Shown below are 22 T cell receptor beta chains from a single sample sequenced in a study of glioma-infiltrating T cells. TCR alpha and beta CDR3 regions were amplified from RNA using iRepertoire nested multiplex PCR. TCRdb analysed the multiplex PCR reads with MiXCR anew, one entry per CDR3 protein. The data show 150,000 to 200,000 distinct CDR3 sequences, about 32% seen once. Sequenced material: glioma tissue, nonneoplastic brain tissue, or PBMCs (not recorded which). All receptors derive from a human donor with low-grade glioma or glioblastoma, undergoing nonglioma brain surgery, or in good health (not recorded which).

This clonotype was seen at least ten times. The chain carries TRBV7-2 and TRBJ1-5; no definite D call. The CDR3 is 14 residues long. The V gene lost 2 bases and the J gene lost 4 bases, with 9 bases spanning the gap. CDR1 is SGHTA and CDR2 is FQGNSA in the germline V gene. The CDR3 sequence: CASSLTTANQPQHF. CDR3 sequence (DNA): TGTGCCAGCAGCTTAACTACAGCAAATCAGCCCCAGCATTTT.

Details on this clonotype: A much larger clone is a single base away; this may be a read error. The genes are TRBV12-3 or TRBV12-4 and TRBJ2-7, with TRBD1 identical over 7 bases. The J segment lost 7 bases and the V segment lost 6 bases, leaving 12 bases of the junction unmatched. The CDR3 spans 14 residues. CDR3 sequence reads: CASRPGQSIREQYF. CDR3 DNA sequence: TGTGCCAGCAGACCGGGACAGTCCATCCGTGAGCAGTACTTC.

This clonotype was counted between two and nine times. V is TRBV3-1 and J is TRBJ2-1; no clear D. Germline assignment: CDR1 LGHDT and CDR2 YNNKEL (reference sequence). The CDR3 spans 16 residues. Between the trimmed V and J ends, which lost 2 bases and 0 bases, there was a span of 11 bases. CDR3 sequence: CASSQSVAGSYNEQFF. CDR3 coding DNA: TGTGCCAGCAGCCAATCCGTAGCCGGCTCCTACAATGAGCAGTTCTTC.

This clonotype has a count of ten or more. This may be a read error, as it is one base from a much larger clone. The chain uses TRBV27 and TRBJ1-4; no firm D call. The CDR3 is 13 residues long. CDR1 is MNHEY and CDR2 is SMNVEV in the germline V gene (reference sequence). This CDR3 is CAGSFSGFEKLFF. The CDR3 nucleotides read TGTGCCGGCAGTTTTTCGGGATTTGAAAAACTGTTTTTT. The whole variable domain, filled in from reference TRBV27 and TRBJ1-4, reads EAQVTQNPRYLITVTGKKLTVTCSQNMNHEYMSWYRQDPGLGLRQIYYSMNVEVTDKGDVPEGYKVSRKEKRNFPLILESPSPNQTSLYFCAGSFSGFEKLFFGSGTQLSVL.

The CDR3 DNA reads as TGTGCCAGCAGTTTTTCGGGGCGACTAGCGGGAGGGAATGAGCAGTTCTTC. Translation gives CASSFSGRLAGGNEQFF. The gene calls are TRBV12-3 or TRBV12-4 and TRBJ2-1; TRBD2 aligns across 14 bases. The ends lost 3 bases at V and 7 bases at J; junction bases unmatched: 8. The CDR3 is 17 amino acids.

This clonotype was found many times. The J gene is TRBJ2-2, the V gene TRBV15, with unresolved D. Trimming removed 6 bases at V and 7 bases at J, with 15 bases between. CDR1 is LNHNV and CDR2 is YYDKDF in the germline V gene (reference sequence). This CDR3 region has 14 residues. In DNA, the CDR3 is TGTGCCACCAGACCTGGCCCCTATGGCGGGGAGCTGTTTTTT. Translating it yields CATRPGPYGGELFF.

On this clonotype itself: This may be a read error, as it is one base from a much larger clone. The CDR3 protein is CARSSSGQGNEKLFF. CDR3 DNA: TGTGCCAGAAGTTCATCGGGACAGGGAAATGAAAAACTGTTTTTT. The chain carries TRBV28 and TRBJ1-4; 9 bases are shared with TRBD1. Germline CDR1 and CDR2: MDHEN and SYDVKM. This CDR3 region has 15 residues.

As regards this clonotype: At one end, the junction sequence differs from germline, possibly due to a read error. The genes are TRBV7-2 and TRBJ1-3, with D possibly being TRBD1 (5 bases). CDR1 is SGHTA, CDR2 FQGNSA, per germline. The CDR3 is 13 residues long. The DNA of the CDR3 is TGTGCCGGCAGTTCAGGGTCCAGAAACACCATATATTTT. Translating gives CAGSSGSRNTIYF.

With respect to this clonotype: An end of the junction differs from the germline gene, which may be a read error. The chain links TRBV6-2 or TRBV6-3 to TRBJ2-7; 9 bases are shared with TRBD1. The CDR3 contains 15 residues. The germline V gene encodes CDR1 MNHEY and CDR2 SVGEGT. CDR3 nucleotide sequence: TGTGACAGCAGTGCCCCCGGGACAGGGTACAATGAGCAGTACTTC. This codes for CDSSAPGTGYNEQYF.

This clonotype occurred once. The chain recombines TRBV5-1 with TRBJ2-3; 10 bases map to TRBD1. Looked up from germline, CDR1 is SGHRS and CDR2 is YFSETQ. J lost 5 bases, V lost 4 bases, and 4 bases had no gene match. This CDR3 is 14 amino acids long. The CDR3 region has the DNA TGCGCCAGCAGCCCGGACAGGGGGGAAGATACGCAGTATTTT. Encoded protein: CASSPDRGEDTQYF.

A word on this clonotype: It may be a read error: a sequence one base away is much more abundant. Written as DNA, the CDR3 is TGTGCCAGTCGGTTGGGGGGGCTGGGGAGGAATCAGCCCCAGCATTTT. Protein product: CASRLGGLGRNQPQHF. This chain connects TRBV19 to TRBJ1-5; perhaps TRBD1 as D (6 bases). CDR3 size: 16 residues. V was shortened by 8 bases and J by 4 bases, with 21 bases between the two germline ends. Germline assignment: CDR1 LNHDA and CDR2 SQIVND (reference sequence). The complete variable domain, with remaining parts taken from reference TRBV19 and TRBJ1-5, reads DGGITQSPKYLFRKEGQNVTLSCEQNLNHDAMYWYRQDPGQGLRLIYYSQIVNDFQKGDIAEGYSVSREKKESFPLTVTSAQKNPTAFYLCASRLGGLGRNQPQHFGDGTRLSIL.

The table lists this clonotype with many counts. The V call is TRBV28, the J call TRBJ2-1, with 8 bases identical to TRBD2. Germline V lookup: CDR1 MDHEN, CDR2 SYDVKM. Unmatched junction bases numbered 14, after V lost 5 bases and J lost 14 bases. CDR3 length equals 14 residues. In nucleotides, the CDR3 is TGTGCCAGCAGTCCGAACCCGCGGGGGGCCCAAGAGTTCTTC. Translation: CASSPNPRGAQEFF.

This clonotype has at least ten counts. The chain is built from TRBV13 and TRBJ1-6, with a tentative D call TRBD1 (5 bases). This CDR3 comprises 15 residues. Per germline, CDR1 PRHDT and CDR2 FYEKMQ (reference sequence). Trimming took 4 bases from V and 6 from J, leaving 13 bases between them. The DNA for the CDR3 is TGTGCCAGCAGCTCTTATCGGGACCCTAATTCACCCCTCCACTTT. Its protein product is CASSSYRDPNSPLHF.

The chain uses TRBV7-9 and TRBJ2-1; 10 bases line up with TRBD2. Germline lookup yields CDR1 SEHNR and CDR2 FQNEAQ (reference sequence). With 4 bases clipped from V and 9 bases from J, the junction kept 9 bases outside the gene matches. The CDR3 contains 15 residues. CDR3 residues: CASSSGTSVPGEQFF. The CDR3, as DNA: TGTGCCAGCAGCTCCGGGACTAGCGTTCCTGGTGAGCAGTTCTTC.

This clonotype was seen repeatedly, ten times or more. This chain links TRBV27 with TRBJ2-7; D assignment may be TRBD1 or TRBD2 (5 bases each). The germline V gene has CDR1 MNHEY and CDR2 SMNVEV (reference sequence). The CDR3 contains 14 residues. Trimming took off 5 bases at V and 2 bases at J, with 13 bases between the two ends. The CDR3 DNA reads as TGTGCCAGCAGTCACGGATTGGGGGCCTACGAGCAGTACTTC. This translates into CASSHGLGAYEQYF.

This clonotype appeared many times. The CDR3 protein is CASGLLGTSYEQYF. DNA of the CDR3: TGTGCTAGTGGTTTGTTGGGCACCTCCTACGAGCAGTACTTC. The chain links TRBV12-5 to TRBJ2-7; D is unresolved. The CDR3 consists of 14 residues. The germline V and J ends were trimmed by 2 bases and 0 bases, with 8 bases remaining between them. The germline V gene encodes CDR1 LGHNT and CDR2 FRNRAP.

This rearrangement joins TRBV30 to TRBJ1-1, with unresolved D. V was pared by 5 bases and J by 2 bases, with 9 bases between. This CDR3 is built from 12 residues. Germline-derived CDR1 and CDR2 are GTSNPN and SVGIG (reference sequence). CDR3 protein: CAWGKGNTEAFF. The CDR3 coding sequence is TGTGCCTGGGGTAAGGGAAACACTGAAGCTTTCTTT.

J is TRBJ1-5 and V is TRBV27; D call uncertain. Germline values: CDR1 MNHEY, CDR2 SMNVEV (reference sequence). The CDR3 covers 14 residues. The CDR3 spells CAGSLHSVNQPQHF. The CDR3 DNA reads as TGTGCAGGCAGTCTTCACAGCGTCAATCAGCCCCAGCATTTT.

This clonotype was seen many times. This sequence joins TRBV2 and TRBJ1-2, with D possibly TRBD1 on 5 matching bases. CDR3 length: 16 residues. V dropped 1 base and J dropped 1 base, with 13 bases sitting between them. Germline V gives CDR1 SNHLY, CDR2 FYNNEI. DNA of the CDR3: TGTGCCAGCAGTGAAGGATTCAGGGAGCATAACTATGGCTACACCTTC. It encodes CASSEGFREHNYGYTF.

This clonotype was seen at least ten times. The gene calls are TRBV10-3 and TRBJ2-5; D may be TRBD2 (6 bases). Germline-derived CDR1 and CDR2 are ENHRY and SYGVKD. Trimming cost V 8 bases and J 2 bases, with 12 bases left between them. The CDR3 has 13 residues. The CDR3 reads CAIGRDLQETQYF. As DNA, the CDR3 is TGTGCCATCGGCCGGGACTTACAAGAGACCCAGTACTTC.

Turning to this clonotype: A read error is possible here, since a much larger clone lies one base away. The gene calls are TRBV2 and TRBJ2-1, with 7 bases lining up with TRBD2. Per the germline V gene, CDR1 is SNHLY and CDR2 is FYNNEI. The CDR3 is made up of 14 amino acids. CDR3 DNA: TGTGCCAGCACCCCCGGGACTACTAGGAATGAGCATTTCTTC. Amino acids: CASTPGTTRNEHFF.

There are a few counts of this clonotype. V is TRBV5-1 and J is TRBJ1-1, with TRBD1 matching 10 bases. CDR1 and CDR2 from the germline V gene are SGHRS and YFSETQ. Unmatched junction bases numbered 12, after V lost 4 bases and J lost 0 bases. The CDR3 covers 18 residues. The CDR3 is CASSRRSGTGAMNTEAFF. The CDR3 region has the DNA TGCGCCAGCAGCCGTCGGAGCGGGACAGGGGCCATGAACACTGAAGCTTTCTTT. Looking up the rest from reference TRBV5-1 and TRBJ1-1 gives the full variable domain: KAGVTQTPRYLIKTRGQQVTLSCSPISGHRSVSWYQQTPGQGLQFLFEYFSETQRNKGNFPGRFSGRQFSNSRSEMNVSTLELGDSALYLCASSRRSGTGAMNTEAFFGQGTRLTVV.